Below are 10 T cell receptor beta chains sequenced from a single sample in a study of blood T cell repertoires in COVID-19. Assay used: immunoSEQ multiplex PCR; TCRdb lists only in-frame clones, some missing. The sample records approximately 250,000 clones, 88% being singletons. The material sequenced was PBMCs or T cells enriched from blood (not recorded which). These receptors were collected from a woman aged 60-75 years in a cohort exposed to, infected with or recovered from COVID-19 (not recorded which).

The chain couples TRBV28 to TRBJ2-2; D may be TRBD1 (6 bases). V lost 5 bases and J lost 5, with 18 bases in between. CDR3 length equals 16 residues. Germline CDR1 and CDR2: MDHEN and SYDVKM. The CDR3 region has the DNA TGTGCCAGCAGTGGGGAACAGGGAGAGAAGACCGGGGAGCTGTTTTTT. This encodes CASSGEQGEKTGELFF.

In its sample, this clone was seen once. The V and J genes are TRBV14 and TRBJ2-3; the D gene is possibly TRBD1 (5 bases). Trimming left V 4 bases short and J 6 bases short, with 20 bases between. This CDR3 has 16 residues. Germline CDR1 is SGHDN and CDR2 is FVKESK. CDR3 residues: CASSRRRIGEGDTQYF. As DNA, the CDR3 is TGTGCCAGCAGCCGCCGGCGTATAGGGGAAGGTGATACGCAGTATTTT. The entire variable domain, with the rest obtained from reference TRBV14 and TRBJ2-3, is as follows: EAGVTQFPSHSVIEKGQTVTLRCDPISGHDNLYWYRRVMGKEIKFLLHFVKESKQDESGMPNNRFLAERTGGTYSTLKVQPAELEDSGVYFCASSRRRIGEGDTQYFGPGTRLTVL.

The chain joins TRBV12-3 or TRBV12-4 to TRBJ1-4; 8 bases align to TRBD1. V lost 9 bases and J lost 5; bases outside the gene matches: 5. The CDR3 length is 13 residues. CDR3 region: CASQTGENEKLFF. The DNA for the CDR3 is TGTGCCAGTCAGACAGGGGAGAATGAAAAACTGTTTTTT.

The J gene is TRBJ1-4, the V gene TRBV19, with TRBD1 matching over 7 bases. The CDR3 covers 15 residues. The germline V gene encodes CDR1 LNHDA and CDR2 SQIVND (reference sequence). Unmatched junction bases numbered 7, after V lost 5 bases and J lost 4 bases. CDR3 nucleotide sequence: TGTGCCAGTAGTCCCGTACAGGGGTATAATGAAAAACTGTTTTTT. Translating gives CASSPVQGYNEKLFF.

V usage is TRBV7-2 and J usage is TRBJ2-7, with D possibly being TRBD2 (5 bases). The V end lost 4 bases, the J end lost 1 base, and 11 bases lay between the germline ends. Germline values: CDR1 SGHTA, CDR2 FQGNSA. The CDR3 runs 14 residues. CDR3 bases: TGTGCCAGCAGCTCCCAGAGCGGATCCTACGAGCAGTACTTC. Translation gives CASSSQSGSYEQYF. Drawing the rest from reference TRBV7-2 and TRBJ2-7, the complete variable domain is GAGVSQSPSNKVTEKGKDVELRCDPISGHTALYWYRQSLGQGLEFLIYFQGNSAPDKSGLPSDRFSAERTGGSVSTLTIQRTQQEDSAVYLCASSSQSGSYEQYFGPGTRLTVT.

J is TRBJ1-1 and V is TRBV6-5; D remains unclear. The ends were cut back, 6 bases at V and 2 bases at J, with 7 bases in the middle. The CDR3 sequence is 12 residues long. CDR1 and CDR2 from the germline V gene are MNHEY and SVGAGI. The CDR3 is CASSRVNTEAFF. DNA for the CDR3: TGTGCCAGCAGCCGAGTTAACACTGAAGCTTTCTTT.

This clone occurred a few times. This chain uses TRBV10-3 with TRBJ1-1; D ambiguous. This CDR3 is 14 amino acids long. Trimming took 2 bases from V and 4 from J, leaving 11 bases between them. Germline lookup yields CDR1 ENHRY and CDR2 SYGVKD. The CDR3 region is CAISEEPGSTEAFF. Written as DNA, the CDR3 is TGTGCCATCAGTGAGGAACCCGGTTCCACTGAAGCTTTCTTT.

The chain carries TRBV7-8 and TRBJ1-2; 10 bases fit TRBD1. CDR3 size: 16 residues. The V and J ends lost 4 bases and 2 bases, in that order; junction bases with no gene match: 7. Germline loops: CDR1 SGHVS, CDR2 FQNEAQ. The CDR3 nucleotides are TGTGCCAGCAGCTCTCCCGGGACAGGGGCCAACTATGGCTACACCTTC. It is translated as CASSSPGTGANYGYTF.

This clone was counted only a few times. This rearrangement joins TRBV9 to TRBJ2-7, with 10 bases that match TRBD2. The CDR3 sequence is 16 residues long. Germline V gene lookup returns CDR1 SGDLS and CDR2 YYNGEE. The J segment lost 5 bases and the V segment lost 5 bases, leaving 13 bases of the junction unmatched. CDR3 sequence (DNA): TGTGCCAGCAGTCAAAAGGGCGGGACTAGCGTCCACGAGCAGTACTTC. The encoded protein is CASSQKGGTSVHEQYF.

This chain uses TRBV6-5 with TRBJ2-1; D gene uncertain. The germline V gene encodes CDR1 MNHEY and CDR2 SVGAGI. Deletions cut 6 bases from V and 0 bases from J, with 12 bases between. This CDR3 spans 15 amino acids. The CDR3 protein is CASSLGTVSYNEQFF. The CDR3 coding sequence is TGTGCCAGCAGCCTGGGTACAGTCTCCTACAATGAGCAGTTCTTC.